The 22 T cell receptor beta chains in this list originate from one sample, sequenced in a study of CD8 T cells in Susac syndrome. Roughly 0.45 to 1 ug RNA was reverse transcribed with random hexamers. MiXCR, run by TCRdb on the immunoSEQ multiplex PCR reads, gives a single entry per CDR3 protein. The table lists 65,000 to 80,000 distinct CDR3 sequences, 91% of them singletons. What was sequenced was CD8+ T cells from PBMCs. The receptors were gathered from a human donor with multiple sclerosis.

This chain's CDR3 is CASGTGSSYEQYF. In DNA, the CDR3 is TGTGCCAGCGGGACAGGGAGCTCCTACGAGCAGTACTTC. The J gene is TRBJ2-7, the V gene TRBV6-6; 9 nucleotides match TRBD1. From germline, CDR1 is MNHNY and CDR2 SVGAGI (reference sequence). The CDR3 runs to 13 residues. J lost 0 bases, V lost 8 bases, and 2 bases had no gene match.

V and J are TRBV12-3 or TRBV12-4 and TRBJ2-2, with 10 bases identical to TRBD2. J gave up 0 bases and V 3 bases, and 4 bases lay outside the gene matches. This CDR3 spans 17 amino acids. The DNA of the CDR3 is TGTGCCAGCAGTTTCCCAGCGGGAGGGCCGAACACCGGGGAGCTGTTTTTT. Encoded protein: CASSFPAGGPNTGELFF.

CDR3 bases: TGTGCCAGCAGTGAGGAGCCCCCGGGGGGTGTGGGTTACAATGAGCAGTTCTTC. This encodes CASSEEPPGGVGYNEQFF. The chain is built from TRBV2 and TRBJ2-1; TRBD2 aligns across 7 bases. Germline CDR1 SNHLY, CDR2 FYNNEI. This CDR3 is built from 18 residues. With V trimmed by 3 bases and J by 4 bases, 15 bases remained unmatched.

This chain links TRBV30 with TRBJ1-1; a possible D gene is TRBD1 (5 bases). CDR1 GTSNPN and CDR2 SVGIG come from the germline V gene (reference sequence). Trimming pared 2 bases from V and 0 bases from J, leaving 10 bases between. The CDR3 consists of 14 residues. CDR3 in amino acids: CAWSIGAVNTEAFF. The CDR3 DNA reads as TGTGCCTGGAGTATCGGGGCGGTGAACACTGAAGCTTTCTTT.

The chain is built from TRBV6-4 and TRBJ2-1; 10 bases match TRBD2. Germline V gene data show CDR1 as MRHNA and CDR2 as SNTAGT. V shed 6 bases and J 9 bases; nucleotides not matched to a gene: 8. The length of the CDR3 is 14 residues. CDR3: CASSPTSGESEQFF. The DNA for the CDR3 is TGTGCCAGCAGCCCAACTAGCGGGGAGAGTGAGCAGTTCTTC.

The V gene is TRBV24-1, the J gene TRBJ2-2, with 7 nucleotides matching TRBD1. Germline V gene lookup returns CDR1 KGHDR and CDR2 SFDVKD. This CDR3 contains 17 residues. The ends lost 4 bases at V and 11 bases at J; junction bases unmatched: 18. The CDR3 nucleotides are TGTGCCACCAGTGACTCCTCCGAGGGGGCCTTAATGATAGAGCTGTTTTTT. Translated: CATSDSSEGALMIELFF.

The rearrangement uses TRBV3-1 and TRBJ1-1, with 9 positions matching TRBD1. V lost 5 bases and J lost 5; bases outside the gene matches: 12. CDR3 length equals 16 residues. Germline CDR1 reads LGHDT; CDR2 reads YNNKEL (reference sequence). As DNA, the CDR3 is TGTGCCAGCAGCTGGACCCCGGGACAGGGTTTGACTGAAGCTTTCTTT. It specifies CASSWTPGQGLTEAFF.

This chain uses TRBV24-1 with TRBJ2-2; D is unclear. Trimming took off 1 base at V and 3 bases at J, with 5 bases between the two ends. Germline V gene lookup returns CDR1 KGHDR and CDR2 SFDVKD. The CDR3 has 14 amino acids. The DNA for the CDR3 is TGTGCCACCAGTGATTTTATGGACACCGGGGAGCTGTTTTTT. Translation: CATSDFMDTGELFF.

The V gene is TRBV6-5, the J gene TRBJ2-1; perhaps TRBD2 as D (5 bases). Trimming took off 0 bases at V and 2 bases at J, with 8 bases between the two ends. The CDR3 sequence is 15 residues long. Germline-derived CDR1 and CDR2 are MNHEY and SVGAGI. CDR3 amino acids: CASSYSEVAYNEQFF. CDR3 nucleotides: TGTGCCAGCAGTTACTCGGAGGTTGCCTACAATGAGCAGTTCTTC.

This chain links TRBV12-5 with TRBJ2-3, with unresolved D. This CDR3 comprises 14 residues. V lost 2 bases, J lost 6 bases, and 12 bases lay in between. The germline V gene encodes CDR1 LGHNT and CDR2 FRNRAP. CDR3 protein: CASGLPVTRDTQYF. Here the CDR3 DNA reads TGTGCTAGTGGTTTGCCGGTGACACGGGATACGCAGTATTTT.

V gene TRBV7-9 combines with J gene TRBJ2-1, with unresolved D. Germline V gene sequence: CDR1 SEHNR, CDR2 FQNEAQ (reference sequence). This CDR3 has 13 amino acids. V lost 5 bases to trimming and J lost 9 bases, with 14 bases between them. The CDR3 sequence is CASSPPGSVEQFF. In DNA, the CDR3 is TGTGCCAGCAGCCCCCCGGGTTCCGTTGAGCAGTTCTTC.

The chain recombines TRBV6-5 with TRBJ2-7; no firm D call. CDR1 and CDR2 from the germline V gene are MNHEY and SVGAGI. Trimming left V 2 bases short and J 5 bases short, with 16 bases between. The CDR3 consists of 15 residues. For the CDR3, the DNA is TGTGCCAGCAGTTACACCGCCCTGGGATCCCACGAGCAGTACTTC. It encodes CASSYTALGSHEQYF.

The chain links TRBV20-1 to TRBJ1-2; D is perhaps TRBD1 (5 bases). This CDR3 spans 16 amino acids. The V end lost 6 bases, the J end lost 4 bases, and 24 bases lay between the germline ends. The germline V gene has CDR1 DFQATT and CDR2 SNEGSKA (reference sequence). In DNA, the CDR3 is TGCAGTGCAGCCGGGGCTTCTGATCCCTTTGGCTATGGCTACACCTTC. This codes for CSAAGASDPFGYGYTF.

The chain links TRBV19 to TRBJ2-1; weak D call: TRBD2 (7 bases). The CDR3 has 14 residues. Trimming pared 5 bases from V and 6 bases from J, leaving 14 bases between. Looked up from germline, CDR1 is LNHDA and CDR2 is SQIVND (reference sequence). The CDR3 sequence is CASSRGGLINEQFF. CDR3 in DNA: TGTGCCAGTAGTCGAGGGGGACTAATCAATGAGCAGTTCTTC. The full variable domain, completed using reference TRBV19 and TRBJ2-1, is DGGITQSPKYLFRKEGQNVTLSCEQNLNHDAMYWYRQDPGQGLRLIYYSQIVNDFQKGDIAEGYSVSREKKESFPLTVTSAQKNPTAFYLCASSRGGLINEQFFGPGTRLTVL.

The CDR3 here is CASSFTPAVMNTEAFF. The CDR3, as DNA: TGTGCCAGCAGTTTTACTCCGGCGGTAATGAACACTGAAGCTTTCTTT. The chain has TRBV28 and TRBJ1-1, with D uncertain. The CDR3 runs to 16 residues. The germline CDR1 and CDR2 sequences are MDHEN and SYDVKM. V gave up 3 bases and J gave up 0 bases, with 14 bases separating them. The full variable domain, its missing parts supplied by reference TRBV28 and TRBJ1-1, is DVKVTQSSRYLVKRTGEKVFLECVQDMDHENMFWYRQDPGLGLRLIYFSYDVKMKEKGDIPEGYSVSREKKERFSLILESASTNQTSMYLCASSFTPAVMNTEAFFGQGTRLTVV.

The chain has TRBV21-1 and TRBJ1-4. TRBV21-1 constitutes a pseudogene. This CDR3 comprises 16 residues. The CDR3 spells CASTAGRGRTNEKLFF. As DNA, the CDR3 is TGTGCCAGCACCGCCGGGAGGGGAAGGACTAATGAAAAACTGTTTTTT.

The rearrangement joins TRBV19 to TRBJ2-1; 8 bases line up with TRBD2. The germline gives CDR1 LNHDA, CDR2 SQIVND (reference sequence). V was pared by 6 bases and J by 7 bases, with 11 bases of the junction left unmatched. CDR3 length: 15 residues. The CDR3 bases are TGTGCCAGTAGCTCACTAGCGGAGTACATGAATGAGCAGTTCTTC. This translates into CASSSLAEYMNEQFF.

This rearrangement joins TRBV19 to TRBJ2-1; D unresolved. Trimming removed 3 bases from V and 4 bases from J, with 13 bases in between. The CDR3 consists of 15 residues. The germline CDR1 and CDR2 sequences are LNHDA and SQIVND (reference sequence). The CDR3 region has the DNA TGTGCCAGTAGTATCTATGTCGGGCCATACAATGAGCAGTTCTTC. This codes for CASSIYVGPYNEQFF.

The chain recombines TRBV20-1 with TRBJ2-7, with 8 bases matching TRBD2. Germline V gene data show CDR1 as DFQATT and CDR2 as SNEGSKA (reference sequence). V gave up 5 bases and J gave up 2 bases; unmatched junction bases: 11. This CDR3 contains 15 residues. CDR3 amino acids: CSADIWSGGAYEQYF. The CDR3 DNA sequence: TGCAGTGCTGATATATGGAGCGGGGGAGCCTACGAGCAGTACTTC.

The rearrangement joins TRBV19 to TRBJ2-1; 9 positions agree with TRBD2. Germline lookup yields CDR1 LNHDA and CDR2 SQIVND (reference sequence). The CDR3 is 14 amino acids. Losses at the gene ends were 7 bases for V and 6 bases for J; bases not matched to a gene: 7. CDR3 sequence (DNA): TGTGCCAGTAATCTAGCGGGGTTGGGCAATGAGCAGTTCTTC. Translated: CASNLAGLGNEQFF.

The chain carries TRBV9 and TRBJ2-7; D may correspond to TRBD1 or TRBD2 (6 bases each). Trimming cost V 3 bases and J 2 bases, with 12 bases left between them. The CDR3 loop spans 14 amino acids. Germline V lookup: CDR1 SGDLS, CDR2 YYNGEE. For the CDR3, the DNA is TGTGCCAGCAGCGAGGGGGGAGTCCCCTACGAGCAGTACTTC. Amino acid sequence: CASSEGGVPYEQYF.

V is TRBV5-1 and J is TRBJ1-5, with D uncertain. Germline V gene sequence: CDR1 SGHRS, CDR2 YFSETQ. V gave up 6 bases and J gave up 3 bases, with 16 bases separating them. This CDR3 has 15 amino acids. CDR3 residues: CASTGAEAYNQPQHF. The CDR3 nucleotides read TGCGCCAGCACGGGTGCGGAGGCATACAATCAGCCCCAGCATTTT.